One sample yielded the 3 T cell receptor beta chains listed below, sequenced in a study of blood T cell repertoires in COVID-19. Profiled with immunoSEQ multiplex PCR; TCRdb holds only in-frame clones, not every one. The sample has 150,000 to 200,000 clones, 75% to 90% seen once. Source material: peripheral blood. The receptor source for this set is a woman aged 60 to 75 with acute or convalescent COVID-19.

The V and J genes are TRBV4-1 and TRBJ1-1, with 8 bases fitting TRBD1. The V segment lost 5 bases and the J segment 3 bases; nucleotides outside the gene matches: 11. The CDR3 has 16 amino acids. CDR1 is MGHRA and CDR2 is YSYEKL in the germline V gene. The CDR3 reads CASSDVFRGRDTEAFF. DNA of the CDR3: TGCGCCAGCAGCGACGTCTTCAGGGGGCGGGACACTGAAGCTTTCTTT.

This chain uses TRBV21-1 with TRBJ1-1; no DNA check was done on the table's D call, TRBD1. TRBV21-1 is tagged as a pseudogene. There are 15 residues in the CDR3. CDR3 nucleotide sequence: TGTGCCAGCAGACAGGTCCCCACCTGGAACACTGAAGCTTTCTTT. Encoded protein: CASRQVPTWNTEAFF.

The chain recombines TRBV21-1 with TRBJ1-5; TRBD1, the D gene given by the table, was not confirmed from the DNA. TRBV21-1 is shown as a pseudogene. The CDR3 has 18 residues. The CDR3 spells CASSKEGRGRGSNQPQHF. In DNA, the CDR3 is TGTGCCAGCAGCAAAGAGGGGCGCGGTAGGGGCAGCAATCAGCCCCAGCATTTT.